Listed below are T cell receptor beta chains from one sample, sequenced in a study of CD8 T cells in Susac syndrome. Via MiXCR, TCRdb re-called the immunoSEQ multiplex PCR reads, giving one row per CDR3 protein. This sample has about 90,000 distinct CDR3 sequences, with roughly 96% found just once. Material: CD8+ T cells from PBMCs. These receptors originate from a human donor with Susac syndrome. Each CDR3 is given with its conserved first and last residue. D genes are given only for firm matches. Some rows have no size entry. The others give once, few or many, or a class for an expanded clone.

TGTGCCAGCAGCTTCATTAGGCGGGACGGCCCCTACAATGAGCAGTTCTTC CASSFIRRDGPYNEQFF TRBJ2-1 . TRBV7-6 17 .
TGTGCCAGCAGCTCCCCTCGGGGACAGGGTAAAGCTTTCTTT CASSSPRGQGKAFF TRBJ1-1 . TRBV7-9 14 TRBD1
TGCAGTGCGCCGCCGCACCGGGACAGAGGTAATCAGCCCCAGCATTTT CSAPPHRDRGNQPQHF TRBJ1-5 . TRBV20-1 16 TRBD1
TGTGCCAGCAGTTACTCAAGGGCCCAGGCAGGGCGAGACTACGAGCAGTACTTC CASSYSRAQAGRDYEQYF TRBJ2-7 . TRBV6-5 18 .
TGCGCCAGCAGCCAAGACGCCGGGGCAGGGGGCTACTACACCTTC CASSQDAGAGGYYTF TRBJ1-2 . TRBV4-3 15 TRBD1
TGTGCCAGCAGTTACGTACGGAATGAGCAGTTCTTC CASSYVRNEQFF TRBJ2-1 . TRBV6-2/TRBV6-3 12 .
TGTGCCAGCAGCTTAGGGGACATTAGCACAGATACGCAGTATTTT CASSLGDISTDTQYF TRBJ2-3 . TRBV11-2 15 .
TGCAGCGTTCTAGAGAGGAGCAACGGTCAGCCCCAGCATTTT CSVLERSNGQPQHF TRBJ1-5 . TRBV29-1 14 .
TGTGCCAGCTCACCCGCGGGCCCCGAAAACATTCAGTACTTC CASSPAGPENIQYF TRBJ2-4 . TRBV18 14 .
TGTGCCAGCTCACCGGACAGGGTGGCTGAAGCTTTCTTT CASSPDRVAEAFF TRBJ1-1 . TRBV18 13 TRBD1
TGTGCCAGCAGCACCGGACTAGCGGAGTCCCTCCGAGCCAAAAACATTCAGTACTTC CASSTGLAESLRAKNIQYF TRBJ2-4 . TRBV11-2 19 TRBD2
TGTGCCAGCAGCCTTTCAGACAGGGTCGGAGACAATGAGCAGTTCTTC CASSLSDRVGDNEQFF TRBJ2-1 . TRBV4-2 16 TRBD1
TGTGCCAGCAGCCCCCGGGCGGGACTGATTAACTATGGCTACACCTTC CASSPRAGLINYGYTF TRBJ1-2 once TRBV7-6 16 .
TGTGCCAGCAGTGATCCCCAGGGGGTGTGGAATTCACCCCTCCACTTT CASSDPQGVWNSPLHF TRBJ1-6 . TRBV25-1 16 TRBD1
TGTGCCAGCAGTTTAGACGGAGATACGCAGTATTTT CASSLDGDTQYF TRBJ2-3 . TRBV27 12 .
TGTGCCAGTAGTGAGGGGGGGACTGGTCCCTCCTACGAGCAGTACTTC CASSEGGTGPSYEQYF TRBJ2-7 . TRBV19 16 .
TGCGCCAGCAGCTCGGGGGCAGGGGATAACAATGAGCAGTTCTTC CASSSGAGDNNEQFF TRBJ2-1 . TRBV5-1 15 .
TGTGCCAGCAGCCCCTATTCGGGGAGAAGTTTGGAGACCCAGTACTTC CASSPYSGRSLETQYF TRBJ2-5 . TRBV11-3 16 .
TGTGCCACACGGACTAGCGGGGGGCGTGTGCAGTACTTC CATRTSGGRVQYF TRBJ2-7 . TRBV6-5 13 TRBD2
TGTGCCAGTAGTATAACAGGGGAGTCCTACGAGCAGTACTTC CASSITGESYEQYF TRBJ2-7 . TRBV19 14 TRBD1
TGCAGTGCTTCAAGAGGGGTAACCCAGTACTTC CSASRGVTQYF TRBJ2-5 . TRBV20-1 11 .
TGTGCCAGCAGCCAAGGCACAGGGGACTATGGCTACACCTTC CASSQGTGDYGYTF TRBJ1-2 few TRBV3-1 14 TRBD1
TGTGCCAGCAGCCAAGAAGTGGGACAGCCTTATGGCTACACCTTC CASSQEVGQPYGYTF TRBJ1-2 . TRBV14 15 TRBD1
TGTGCCTGGAGCTCGGCTGGGGGGGAGGAAAAACTGTTTTTT CAWSSAGGEEKLFF TRBJ1-4 . TRBV30 14 .